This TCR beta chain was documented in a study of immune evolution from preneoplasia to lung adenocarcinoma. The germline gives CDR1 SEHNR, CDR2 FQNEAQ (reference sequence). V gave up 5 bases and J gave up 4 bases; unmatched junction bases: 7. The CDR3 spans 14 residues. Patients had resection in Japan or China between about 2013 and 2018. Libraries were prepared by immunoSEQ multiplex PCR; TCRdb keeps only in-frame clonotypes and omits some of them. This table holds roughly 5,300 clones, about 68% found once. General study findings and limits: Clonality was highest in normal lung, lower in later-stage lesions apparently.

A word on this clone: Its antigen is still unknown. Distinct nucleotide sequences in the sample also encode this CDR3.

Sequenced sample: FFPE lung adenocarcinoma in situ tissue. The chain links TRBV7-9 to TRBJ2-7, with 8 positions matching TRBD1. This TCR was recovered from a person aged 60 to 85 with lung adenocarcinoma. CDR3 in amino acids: CASSHRDRNYEQYF. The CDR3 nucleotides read TGTGCCAGCAGCCACCGGGACAGGAATTACGAGCAGTACTTC.